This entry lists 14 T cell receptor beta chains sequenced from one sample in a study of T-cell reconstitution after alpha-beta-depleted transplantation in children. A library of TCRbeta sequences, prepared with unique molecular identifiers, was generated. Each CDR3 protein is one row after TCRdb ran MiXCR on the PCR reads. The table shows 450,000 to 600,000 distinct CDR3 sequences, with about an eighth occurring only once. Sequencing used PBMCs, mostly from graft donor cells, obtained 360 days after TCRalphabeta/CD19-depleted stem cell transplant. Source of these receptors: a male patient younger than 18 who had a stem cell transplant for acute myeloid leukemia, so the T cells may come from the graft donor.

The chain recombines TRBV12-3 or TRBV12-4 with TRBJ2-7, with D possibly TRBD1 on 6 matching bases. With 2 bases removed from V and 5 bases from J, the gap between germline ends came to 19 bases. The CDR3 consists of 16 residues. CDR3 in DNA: TGTGCCAGCAGTTTAACGGGGCAGGGGAAGTGGGACGAGCAGTACTTC. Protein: CASSLTGQGKWDEQYF.

The CDR3 loop reads CASSFDIDQRDGYTF. Written as DNA, the CDR3 is TGTGCCAGCAGTTTTGATATCGACCAGAGGGACGGCTACACCTTC. The rearrangement uses TRBV28 and TRBJ1-2; perhaps TRBD1 as D (5 bases). V lost 3 bases to trimming and J lost 8 bases, with 19 bases between them. There are 15 residues in the CDR3. CDR1 and CDR2 (germline): MDHEN, SYDVKM.

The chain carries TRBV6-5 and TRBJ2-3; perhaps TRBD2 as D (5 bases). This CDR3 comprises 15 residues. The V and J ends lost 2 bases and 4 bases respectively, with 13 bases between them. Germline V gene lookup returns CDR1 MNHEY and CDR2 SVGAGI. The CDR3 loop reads CASSYPLASPDTQYF. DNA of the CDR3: TGTGCCAGCAGTTACCCCTTGGCTAGCCCAGATACGCAGTATTTT.

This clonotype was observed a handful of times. CDR3 loop: CASSLRTGQDQPQHF. For the CDR3, the DNA is TGTGCCAGCAGCCTACGGACAGGGCAAGATCAGCCCCAGCATTTT. The chain couples TRBV7-8 to TRBJ1-5; the match to TRBD1 covers 8 bases. The CDR3 totals 15 residues. V lost 5 bases and J lost 5; bases outside the gene matches: 8. Germline CDR1 and CDR2: SGHVS and FQNEAQ.

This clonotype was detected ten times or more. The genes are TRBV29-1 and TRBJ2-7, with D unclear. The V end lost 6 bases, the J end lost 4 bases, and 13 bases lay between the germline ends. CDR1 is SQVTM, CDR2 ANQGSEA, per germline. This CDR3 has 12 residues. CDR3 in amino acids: CSVSLSVYEQYF. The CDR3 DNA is TGCAGCGTGTCGCTATCTGTATACGAGCAGTACTTC.

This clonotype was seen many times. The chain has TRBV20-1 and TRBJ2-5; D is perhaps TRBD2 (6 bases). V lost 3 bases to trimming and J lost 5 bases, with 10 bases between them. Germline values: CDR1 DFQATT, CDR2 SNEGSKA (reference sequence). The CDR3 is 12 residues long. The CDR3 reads CSASTGDETQYF. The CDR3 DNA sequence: TGCAGTGCTAGTACGGGGGACGAGACCCAGTACTTC.

In DNA, the CDR3 is TGTGCCAGCAGTCACACCGGGACAGGGATTGGAGATACGCAGTATTTT. This encodes CASSHTGTGIGDTQYF. The chain carries TRBV6-2 or TRBV6-3 and TRBJ2-3; the match to TRBD1 covers 9 bases. With V trimmed by 5 bases and J by 5 bases, 11 bases remained unmatched. The germline gives CDR1 MNHEY, CDR2 SVGEGT. The CDR3 totals 16 residues.

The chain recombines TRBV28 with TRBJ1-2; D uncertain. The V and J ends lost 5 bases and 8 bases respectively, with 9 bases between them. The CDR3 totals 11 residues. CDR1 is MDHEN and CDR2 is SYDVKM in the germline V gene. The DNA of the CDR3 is TGTGCCAGCAGTCAGGACTGGGGCTACACCTTC. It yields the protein CASSQDWGYTF.

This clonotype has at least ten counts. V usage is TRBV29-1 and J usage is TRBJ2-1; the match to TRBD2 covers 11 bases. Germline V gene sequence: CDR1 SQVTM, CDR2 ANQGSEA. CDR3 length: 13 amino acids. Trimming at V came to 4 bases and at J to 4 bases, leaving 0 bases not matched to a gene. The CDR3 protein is CSVGLAGYNEQFF. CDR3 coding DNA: TGCAGCGTTGGACTAGCGGGATACAATGAGCAGTTCTTC.

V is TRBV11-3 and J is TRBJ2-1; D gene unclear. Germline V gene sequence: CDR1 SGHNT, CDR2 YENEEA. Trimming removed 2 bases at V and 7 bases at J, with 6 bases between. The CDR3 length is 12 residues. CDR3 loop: CASSLFMNEQFF. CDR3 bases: TGTGCCAGCAGCTTATTCATGAATGAGCAGTTCTTC.

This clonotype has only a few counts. CDR3 sequence reads: CASSLGPQGAYEQYF. As DNA, the CDR3 is TGTGCCAGCAGTCTGGGGCCACAGGGGGCTTACGAGCAGTACTTC. The chain carries TRBV6-1 and TRBJ2-7; 9 nucleotides line up with TRBD1. This CDR3 has 15 residues. After removal of 5 bases from V and 4 bases from J, the junction contained 9 bases not matched to a gene. Germline V CDR1 and CDR2: MNHNS, SASEGT.

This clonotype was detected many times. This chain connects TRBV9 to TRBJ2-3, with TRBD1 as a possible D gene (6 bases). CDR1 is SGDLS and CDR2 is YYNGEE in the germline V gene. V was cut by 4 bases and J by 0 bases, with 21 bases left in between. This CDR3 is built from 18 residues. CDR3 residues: CASSFPMGAETSTDTQYF. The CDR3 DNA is TGTGCCAGCAGCTTCCCGATGGGGGCGGAGACTAGCACAGATACGCAGTATTTT.

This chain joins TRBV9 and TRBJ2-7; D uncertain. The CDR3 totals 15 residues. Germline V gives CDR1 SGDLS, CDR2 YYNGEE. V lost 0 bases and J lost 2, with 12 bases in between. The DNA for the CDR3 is TGTGCCAGCAGCGTAGCGGGCCTTCCCACCTACGAGCAGTACTTC. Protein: CASSVAGLPTYEQYF.

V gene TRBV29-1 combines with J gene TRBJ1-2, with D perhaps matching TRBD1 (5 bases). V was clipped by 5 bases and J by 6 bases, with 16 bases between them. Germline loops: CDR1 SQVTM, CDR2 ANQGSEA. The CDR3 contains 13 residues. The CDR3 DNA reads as TGCAGCGTTCCGGGACTGGCCTTGAATGGCTACACCTTC. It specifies CSVPGLALNGYTF.